This TCR beta chain was retrieved from a study of cytomegalovirus exposure and HLA in healthy donors. Regarding the study as a whole: In vitro testing confirmed a few CMV-associated chains as specific for CMV antigens. Reports described diagnosis of cytomegalovirus status by the classifier as highly specific and sensitive. The listing of 160 or so TCR beta chains classed them as cytomegalovirus-associated. Subsequent analysis found a tendency for first-cohort TCR clusters to co-occur within the 120 or so validation repertoires.

The CDR3 has 13 residues. The V end was cut by 1 base, the J end by 4 bases, with 7 bases between. Germline assignment: CDR1 MGHRA and CDR2 YSYEKL. Some clones are missing from TCRdb's copy, which holds only in-frame ones; the method was immunoSEQ multiplex PCR. There are roughly 60,000 clones in the sample; 85% to 95% occur only once, and about 6% lies in the top ten. As concerns this clone: Its target is unknown.

The chain recombines TRBV4-1 with TRBJ1-2, with D perhaps matching TRBD1 (6 bases). This clonotype was obtained from a woman between 18 and 29 years old in good health and CMV-seropositive. Sequenced: PBMCs. The CDR3 loop reads CASSQVGAYGYTF. The CDR3 DNA sequence: TGCGCCAGCAGCCAAGTGGGGGCCTATGGCTACACCTTC.